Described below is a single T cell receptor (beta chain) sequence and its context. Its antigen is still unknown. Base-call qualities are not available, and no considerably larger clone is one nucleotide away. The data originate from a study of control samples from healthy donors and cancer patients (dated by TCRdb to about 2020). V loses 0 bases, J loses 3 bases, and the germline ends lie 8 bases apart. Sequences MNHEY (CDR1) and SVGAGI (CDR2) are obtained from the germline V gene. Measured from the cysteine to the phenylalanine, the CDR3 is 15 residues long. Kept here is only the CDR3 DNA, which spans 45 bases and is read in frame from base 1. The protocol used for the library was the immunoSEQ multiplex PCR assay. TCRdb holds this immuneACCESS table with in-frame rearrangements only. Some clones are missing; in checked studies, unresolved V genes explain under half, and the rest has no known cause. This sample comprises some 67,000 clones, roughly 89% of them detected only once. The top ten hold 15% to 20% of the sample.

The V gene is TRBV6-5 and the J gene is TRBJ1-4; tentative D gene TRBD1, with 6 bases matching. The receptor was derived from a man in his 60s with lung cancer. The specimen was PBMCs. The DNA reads TGTGCCAGCAGTTACTCGAACAGGGCTAATGAAAAACTGTTTTTT. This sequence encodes CASSYSNRANEKLFF.